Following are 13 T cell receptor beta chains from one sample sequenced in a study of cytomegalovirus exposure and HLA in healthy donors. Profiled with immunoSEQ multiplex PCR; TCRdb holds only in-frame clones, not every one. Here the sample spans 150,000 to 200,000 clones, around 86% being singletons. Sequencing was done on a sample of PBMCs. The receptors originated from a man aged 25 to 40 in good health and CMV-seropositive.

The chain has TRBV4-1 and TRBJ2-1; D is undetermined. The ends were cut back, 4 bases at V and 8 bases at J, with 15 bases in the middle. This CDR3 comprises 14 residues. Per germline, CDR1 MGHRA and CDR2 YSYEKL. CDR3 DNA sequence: TGCGCCAGCAGCCTTAGCCCCGGGCTCTATGAGCAGTTCTTC. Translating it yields CASSLSPGLYEQFF.

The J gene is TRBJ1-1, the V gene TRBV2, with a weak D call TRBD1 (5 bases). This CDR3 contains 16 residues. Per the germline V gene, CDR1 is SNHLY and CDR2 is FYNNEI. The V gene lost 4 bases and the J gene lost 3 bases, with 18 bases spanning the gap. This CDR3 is CASSGIRGRRDTEAFF. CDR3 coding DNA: TGTGCCAGCAGTGGGATAAGGGGACGGCGCGACACTGAAGCTTTCTTT.

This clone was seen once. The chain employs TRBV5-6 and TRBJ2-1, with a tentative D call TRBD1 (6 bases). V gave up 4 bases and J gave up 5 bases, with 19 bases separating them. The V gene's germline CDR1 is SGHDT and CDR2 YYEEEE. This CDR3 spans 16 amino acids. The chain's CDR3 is CASSRSPRGPNNEQFF. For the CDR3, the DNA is TGTGCCAGCAGCCGTAGTCCCAGGGGCCCCAACAATGAGCAGTTCTTC.

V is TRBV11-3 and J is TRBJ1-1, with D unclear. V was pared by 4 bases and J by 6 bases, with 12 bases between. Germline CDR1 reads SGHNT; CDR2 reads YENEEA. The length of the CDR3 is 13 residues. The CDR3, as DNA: TGTGCCAGCAGCTCCCTCGCCCTCTCTGAAGCTTTCTTT. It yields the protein CASSSLALSEAFF.

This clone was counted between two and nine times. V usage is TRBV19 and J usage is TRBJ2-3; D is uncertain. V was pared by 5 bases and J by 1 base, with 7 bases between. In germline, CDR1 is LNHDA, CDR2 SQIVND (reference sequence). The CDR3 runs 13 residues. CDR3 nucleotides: TGTGCCAGTAGTGCGGTGGGCACAGATACGCAGTATTTT. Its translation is CASSAVGTDTQYF.

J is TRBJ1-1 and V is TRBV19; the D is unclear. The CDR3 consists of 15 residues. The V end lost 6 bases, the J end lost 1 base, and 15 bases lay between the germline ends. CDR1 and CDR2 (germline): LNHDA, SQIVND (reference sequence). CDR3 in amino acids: CASSLPGARNTEAFF. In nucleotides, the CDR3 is TGTGCCAGTAGCCTCCCGGGCGCAAGGAACACTGAAGCTTTCTTT.

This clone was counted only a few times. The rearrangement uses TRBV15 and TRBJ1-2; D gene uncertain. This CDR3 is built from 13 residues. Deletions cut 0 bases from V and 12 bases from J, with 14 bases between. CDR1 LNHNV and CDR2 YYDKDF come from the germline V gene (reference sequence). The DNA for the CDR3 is TGTGCCACCAGCAGAGACCCCGTTGGGGAGCACACCTTC. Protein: CATSRDPVGEHTF.

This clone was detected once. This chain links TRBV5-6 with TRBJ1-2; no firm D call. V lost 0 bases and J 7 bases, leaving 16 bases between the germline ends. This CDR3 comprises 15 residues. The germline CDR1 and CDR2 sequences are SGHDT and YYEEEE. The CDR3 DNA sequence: TGTGCCAGCAGCTTGGGGCAACGTTCAGCCCGTGGCTACACCTTC. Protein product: CASSLGQRSARGYTF.

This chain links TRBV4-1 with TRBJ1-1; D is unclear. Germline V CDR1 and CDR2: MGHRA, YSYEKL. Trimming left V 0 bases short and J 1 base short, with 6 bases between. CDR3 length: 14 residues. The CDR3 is CASSQDSANTEAFF. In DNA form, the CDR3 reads TGCGCCAGCAGCCAAGATAGCGCGAACACTGAAGCTTTCTTT.

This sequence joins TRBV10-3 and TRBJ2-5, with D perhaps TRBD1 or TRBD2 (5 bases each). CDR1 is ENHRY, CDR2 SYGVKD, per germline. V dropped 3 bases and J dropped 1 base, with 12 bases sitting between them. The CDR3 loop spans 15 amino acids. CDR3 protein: CAISDSGRVQETQYF. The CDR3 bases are TGTGCCATCAGTGACTCGGGACGAGTCCAAGAGACCCAGTACTTC.

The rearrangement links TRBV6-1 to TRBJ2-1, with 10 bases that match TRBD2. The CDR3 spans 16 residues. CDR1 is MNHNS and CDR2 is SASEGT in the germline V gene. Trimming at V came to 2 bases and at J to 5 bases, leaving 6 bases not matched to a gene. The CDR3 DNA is TGTGCCAGCAGTGAAATGGGCCTAGCGGGGGACAATGAGCAGTTCTTC. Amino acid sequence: CASSEMGLAGDNEQFF.

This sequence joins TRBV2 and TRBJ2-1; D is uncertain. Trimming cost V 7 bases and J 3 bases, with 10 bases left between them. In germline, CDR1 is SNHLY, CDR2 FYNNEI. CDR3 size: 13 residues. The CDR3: CASNAQGYNEQFF. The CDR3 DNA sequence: TGTGCCAGCAATGCGCAAGGCTACAATGAGCAGTTCTTC.

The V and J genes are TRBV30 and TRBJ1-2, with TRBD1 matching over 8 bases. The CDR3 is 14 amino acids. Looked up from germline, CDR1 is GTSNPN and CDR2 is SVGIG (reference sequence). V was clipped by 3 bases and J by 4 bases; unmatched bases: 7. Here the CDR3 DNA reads TGTGCCTGGAGCCCTAACACAGGGGGCTATGGCTACACCTTC. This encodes CAWSPNTGGYGYTF.